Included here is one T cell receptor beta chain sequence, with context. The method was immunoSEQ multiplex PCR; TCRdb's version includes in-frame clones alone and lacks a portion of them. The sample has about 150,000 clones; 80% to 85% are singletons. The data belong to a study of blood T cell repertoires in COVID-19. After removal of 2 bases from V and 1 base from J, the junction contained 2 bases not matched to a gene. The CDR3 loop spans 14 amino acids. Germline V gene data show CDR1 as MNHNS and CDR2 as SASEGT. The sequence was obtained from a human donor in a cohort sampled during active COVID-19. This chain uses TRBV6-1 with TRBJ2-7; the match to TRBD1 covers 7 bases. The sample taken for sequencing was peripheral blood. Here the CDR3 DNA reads TGTGCCAGCAGTGAACTGGGACAGTCCTACGAGCAGTACTTC. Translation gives CASSELGQSYEQYF.